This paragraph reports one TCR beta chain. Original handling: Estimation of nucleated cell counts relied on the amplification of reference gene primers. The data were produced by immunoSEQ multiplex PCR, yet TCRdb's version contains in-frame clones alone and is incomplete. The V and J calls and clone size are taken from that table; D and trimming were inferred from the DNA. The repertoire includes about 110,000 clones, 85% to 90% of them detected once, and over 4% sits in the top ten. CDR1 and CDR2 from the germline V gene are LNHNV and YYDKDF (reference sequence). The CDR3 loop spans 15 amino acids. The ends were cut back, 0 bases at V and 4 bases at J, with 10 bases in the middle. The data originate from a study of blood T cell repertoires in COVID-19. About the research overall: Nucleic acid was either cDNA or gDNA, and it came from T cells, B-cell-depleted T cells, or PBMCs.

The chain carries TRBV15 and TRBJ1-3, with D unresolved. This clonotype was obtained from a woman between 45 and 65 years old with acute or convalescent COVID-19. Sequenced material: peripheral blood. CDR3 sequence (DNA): TGTGCCACCAGCAGAGATAACGTGGAGGGAAACACCATATATTTT. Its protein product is CATSRDNVEGNTIYF.